The 32 T cell receptor beta chains presented below share a single source sample, sequenced in a study of blood T cell repertoires in COVID-19. TCRdb keeps only in-frame clones here, not all; method: immunoSEQ multiplex PCR. The repertoire includes about 100,000 clones, approximately 84% of them detected once, and approximately 7% sits in the top ten. The sequencing input was peripheral blood. Source of these receptors: a man aged 30 to 39 in a cohort sampled during active COVID-19.

This clone was detected only once. The rearrangement joins TRBV3-1 (or the pseudogene TRBV3-2) to TRBJ1-1; D unresolved. The CDR3 totals 15 residues. V was pared by 2 bases and J by 1 base, with 11 bases between. In germline, CDR1 is LGHDT, CDR2 YNNKEL (reference sequence). The CDR3 DNA is TGTGCCAGCAGCCAAATTTCTCGGGGGAACACTGAAGCTTTCTTT. It is translated as CASSQISRGNTEAFF.

The chain is built from TRBV10-3 and TRBJ2-3; a possible D gene is TRBD2 (7 bases). The CDR3 runs 14 residues. Germline V gives CDR1 ENHRY, CDR2 SYGVKD. Trimming cost V 8 bases and J 2 bases, with 14 bases left between them. CDR3 coding DNA: TGTGCCATCGGAGGGGGGGGACACACAGATACGCAGTATTTT. As protein: CAIGGGGHTDTQYF.

The gene calls are TRBV5-4 and TRBJ2-5, with a possible D match to TRBD1 (5 bases). The CDR3 runs to 15 residues. Trimming removed 2 bases at V and 4 bases at J, with 15 bases between. CDR1 is SGHNT and CDR2 is YYREEE in the germline V gene (reference sequence). The CDR3 sequence is CASSFPPGQGETQYF. The CDR3 region has the DNA TGTGCCAGCAGCTTTCCACCGGGCCAGGGAGAGACCCAGTACTTC.

This clone was seen only a few times. The J gene is TRBJ2-7, the V gene TRBV5-4; D might be TRBD1 (6 bases). V lost 5 bases and J lost 7, with 13 bases in between. Germline CDR1 SGHNT, CDR2 YYREEE (reference sequence). The CDR3 loop spans 12 amino acids. CDR3 sequence (DNA): TGTGCCAGCAGACAGGACAGTTCGGAGCAGTACTTC. Its protein product is CASRQDSSEQYF.

The chain joins TRBV11-3 to TRBJ2-2, with D possibly TRBD2 on 5 matching bases. Per germline, CDR1 SGHNT and CDR2 YENEEA. This CDR3 is 15 amino acids long. V was clipped by 2 bases and J by 7 bases, with 14 bases between them. The DNA for the CDR3 is TGTGCCAGCAGCTTACGAGGGAAAGATCACGGGGAGCTGTTTTTT. Translation: CASSLRGKDHGELFF. The full variable domain, in which reference TRBV11-3 and TRBJ2-2 provide the parts outside the CDR3, is EAGVVQSPRYKIIEKKQPVAFWCNPISGHNTLYWYLQNLGQGPELLIRYENEEAVDDSQLPKDRFSAERLKGVDSTLKIQPAELGDSAVYLCASSLRGKDHGELFFGEGSRLTVL.

The genes are TRBV10-2 and TRBJ1-4, with TRBD1 matching 7 bases. Looked up from germline, CDR1 is WSHSY and CDR2 is SAAADI. The length of the CDR3 is 15 residues. V gave up 6 bases and J gave up 8 bases; unmatched junction bases: 12. This CDR3 is CASRENRGVGEKLFF. CDR3 nucleotide sequence: TGCGCCAGCAGGGAGAACAGGGGCGTTGGGGAAAAACTGTTTTTT.

V usage is TRBV5-6 and J usage is TRBJ2-1; 10 nucleotides line up with TRBD1. The J segment lost 5 bases and the V segment lost 5 bases, leaving 1 base of the junction unmatched. CDR1 is SGHDT, CDR2 YYEEEE, per germline. The CDR3 runs 13 residues. The DNA for the CDR3 is TGTGCCAGCAGGACAGGGGGCAACAATGAGCAGTTCTTC. Protein: CASRTGGNNEQFF.

This chain links TRBV10-3 with TRBJ2-2; D is possibly TRBD2 (6 bases). V was cut by 5 bases and J by 4 bases, with 14 bases left in between. Per the germline V gene, CDR1 is ENHRY and CDR2 is SYGVKD. This CDR3 is 15 amino acids long. The CDR3 loop is CAISPTSGLTGELFF. The DNA for the CDR3 is TGTGCCATCAGTCCGACTAGTGGTCTCACCGGGGAGCTGTTTTTT.

The CDR3 here is CASSGQGRSTEAFF. The CDR3 nucleotides read TGTGCCAGCTCCGGACAGGGGAGGAGCACTGAAGCTTTCTTT. The chain uses TRBV18 and TRBJ1-1, with 9 bases fitting TRBD1. The germline V gene encodes CDR1 KGHSH and CDR2 LQKENI. With V trimmed by 6 bases and J by 4 bases, 6 bases remained unmatched. CDR3 length: 14 amino acids.

V is TRBV24-1 and J is TRBJ1-5, with 11 nucleotides matching TRBD1. The germline CDR1 and CDR2 sequences are KGHDR and SFDVKD. This CDR3 has 14 residues. Germline trimming cut 2 bases from V and 13 bases from J; bases unmatched to any gene: 6. This chain's CDR3 is CATSDSGQGGEQHF. The DNA of the CDR3 is TGTGCCACCAGTGATTCGGGACAGGGGGGCGAACAGCATTTT.

In DNA form, the CDR3 reads TGTGCCTGGAGTAACAGACAGGGGGACACCTTC. Translating gives CAWSNRQGDTF. J is TRBJ1-2 and V is TRBV30; 9 bases line up with TRBD1. Germline V gene data show CDR1 as GTSNPN and CDR2 as SVGIG (reference sequence). The junction had 4 bases not matched to a gene; V was cut back by 2 bases and J by 12 bases. The CDR3 runs to 11 residues.

The rearrangement joins TRBV19 to TRBJ1-2; 9 nucleotides line up with TRBD1. Germline V gene lookup returns CDR1 LNHDA and CDR2 SQIVND (reference sequence). The CDR3 loop spans 17 amino acids. The ends lost 7 bases at V and 5 bases at J; junction bases unmatched: 17. CDR3 sequence reads: CASTQTATGTGMYGYTF. The CDR3 DNA is TGTGCCAGTACACAAACCGCTACCGGGACAGGGATGTATGGCTACACCTTC. The full variable domain, with the rest looked up from reference TRBV19 and TRBJ1-2, is DGGITQSPKYLFRKEGQNVTLSCEQNLNHDAMYWYRQDPGQGLRLIYYSQIVNDFQKGDIAEGYSVSREKKESFPLTVTSAQKNPTAFYLCASTQTATGTGMYGYTFGSGTRLTVV.

CDR3 in DNA: TGTGCCAGCAGCTTAGCGTTCGGTGGAGCGTTGAACACTGAAGCTTTCTTT. Translated: CASSLAFGGALNTEAFF. The chain links TRBV7-9 to TRBJ1-1; D call uncertain. Germline CDR1 is SEHNR and CDR2 is FQNEAQ (reference sequence). The V end lost 0 bases, the J end lost 0 bases, and 14 bases lay between the germline ends. The CDR3 runs to 17 residues.

CDR3 protein: CASSHLLAGGTSYEQYF. CDR3 DNA sequence: TGTGCCAGCAGCCATCTACTAGCGGGGGGAACCTCCTACGAGCAGTACTTC. The gene calls are TRBV3-1 (or the pseudogene TRBV3-2) and TRBJ2-7, with 12 positions matching TRBD2. V lost 3 bases to trimming and J lost 0 bases; unmatched junction nucleotides: 6. From germline, CDR1 is LGHDT and CDR2 YNNKEL (reference sequence). The CDR3 covers 17 residues.

This chain links TRBV7-6 with TRBJ2-7; maybe TRBD2 (7 bases). The germline CDR1 and CDR2 sequences are SGHVS and FNYEAQ. The V end was cut by 3 bases, the J end by 5 bases, with 14 bases between. CDR3 length: 14 amino acids. CDR3 region: CASSFGGRKDEQYF. For the CDR3, the DNA is TGTGCCAGCAGCTTCGGGGGGCGCAAGGACGAGCAGTACTTC. The full variable domain, completed using reference TRBV7-6 and TRBJ2-7, is GAGVSQSPRYKVTKRGQDVALRCDPISGHVSLYWYRQALGQGPEFLTYFNYEAQQDKSGLPNDRFSAERPEGSISTLTIQRTEQRDSAMYRCASSFGGRKDEQYFGPGTRLTVT.

This clone was recorded once. The V call is TRBV2, the J call TRBJ2-3, with TRBD1 identical over 7 bases. CDR3 length: 17 amino acids. Germline CDR1 reads SNHLY; CDR2 reads FYNNEI. V was pared by 6 bases and J by 2 bases, with 14 bases of the junction left unmatched. CDR3 loop: CASRLQGSTISTDTQYF. CDR3 bases: TGTGCCAGCAGGCTACAGGGGTCCACCATATCCACAGATACGCAGTATTTT.

The count of this clone is one. The V gene is TRBV6-4, the J gene TRBJ2-1; 11 bases match TRBD2. V lost 5 bases and J lost 2; bases outside the gene matches: 2. CDR1 is MRHNA and CDR2 is SNTAGT in the germline V gene. This CDR3 is 15 amino acids long. DNA for the CDR3: TGTGCCAGCAGTAAACTAGCGGGGGCCTACAATGAGCAGTTCTTC. Amino acids: CASSKLAGAYNEQFF.

The gene calls are TRBV30 and TRBJ1-2; maybe TRBD1 (6 bases). This CDR3 region has 12 residues. V gave up 4 bases and J gave up 5 bases, with 11 bases separating them. Germline loops: CDR1 GTSNPN, CDR2 SVGIG (reference sequence). Here the CDR3 reads CAWTGTRYGYTF. CDR3 coding DNA: TGTGCCTGGACAGGGACACGGTATGGCTACACCTTC.

The chain employs TRBV13 and TRBJ2-1; TRBD1 matches at 8 bases. This CDR3 is built from 14 residues. With V trimmed by 4 bases and J by 4 bases, 3 bases remained unmatched. Per germline, CDR1 PRHDT and CDR2 FYEKMQ (reference sequence). The CDR3 region has the DNA TGTGCCAGCAGCTCCGGACAGGGTTACAATGAGCAGTTCTTC. This codes for CASSSGQGYNEQFF.

The chain employs TRBV29-1 and TRBJ1-2; 10 nucleotides align to TRBD1. J lost 8 bases, V lost 6 bases, and 12 bases had no gene match. CDR3 length equals 14 residues. In germline, CDR1 is SQVTM, CDR2 ANQGSEA. CDR3 bases: TGCAGCGTGGAGGTAGGGACAGGGGCGATCGGCTACACCTTC. This encodes CSVEVGTGAIGYTF. Together with reference TRBV29-1 and TRBJ1-2, the CDR3 gives the full variable domain: SAVISQKPSRDICQRGTSLTIQCQVDSQVTMMFWYRQQPGQSLTLIATANQGSEATYESGFVIDKFPISRPNLTFSTLTVSNMSPEDSSIYLCSVEVGTGAIGYTFGSGTRLTVV.

The genes are TRBV19 and TRBJ2-1, with 9 bases matching TRBD1. This CDR3 spans 16 amino acids. Germline assignment: CDR1 LNHDA and CDR2 SQIVND (reference sequence). V gave up 3 bases and J gave up 3 bases; unmatched junction bases: 6. CDR3 sequence (DNA): TGTGCCAGTAGTATGGCGGTGGACAGGGGCTACAATGAGCAGTTCTTC. It encodes CASSMAVDRGYNEQFF.

The chain carries TRBV5-1 and TRBJ2-1; 7 bases are a match to TRBD1. With V trimmed by 4 bases and J by 5 bases, 3 bases remained unmatched. This CDR3 spans 13 amino acids. The V gene's germline CDR1 is SGHRS and CDR2 YFSETQ. CDR3 bases: TGCGCCAGCAGCCCGACAGGGAACAATGAGCAGTTCTTC. Protein product: CASSPTGNNEQFF.

The chain links TRBV19 to TRBJ1-2; 7 bases align to TRBD1. There are 15 residues in the CDR3. V shed 1 base, J shed 0 bases, and the junction held 2 bases outside the gene matches. Germline V gives CDR1 LNHDA, CDR2 SQIVND (reference sequence). The CDR3 DNA reads as TGTGCCAGTAGTATAGGACAGGGCCCTAACTATGGCTACACCTTC. Encoded protein: CASSIGQGPNYGYTF. The full variable domain, rest sourced from reference TRBV19 and TRBJ1-2, is DGGITQSPKYLFRKEGQNVTLSCEQNLNHDAMYWYRQDPGQGLRLIYYSQIVNDFQKGDIAEGYSVSREKKESFPLTVTSAQKNPTAFYLCASSIGQGPNYGYTFGSGTRLTVV.

This clone was seen a single time. V gene TRBV29-1 combines with J gene TRBJ2-3; D is possibly TRBD1 (6 bases). The CDR3 sequence is 13 residues long. The V end lost 0 bases, the J end lost 3 bases, and 7 bases lay between the germline ends. Germline V gene data show CDR1 as SQVTM and CDR2 as ANQGSEA. Here the CDR3 reads CSVEDRGTDTQYF. The CDR3 nucleotides are TGCAGCGTTGAAGACAGGGGAACAGATACGCAGTATTTT.

V is TRBV6-6 and J is TRBJ2-5; TRBD2 matches 14 bases. The CDR3 is 16 amino acids. The junction had 10 bases not matched to a gene; V was cut back by 6 bases and J by 7 bases. The germline gives CDR1 MNHNY, CDR2 SVGAGI (reference sequence). The CDR3 loop reads CASSRTSGGPSGTQYF. CDR3 coding DNA: TGTGCCAGCAGCCGGACTAGCGGGGGGCCCTCAGGGACCCAGTACTTC.

The chain carries TRBV5-4 and TRBJ1-1; D is perhaps TRBD1 (6 bases). Germline V gene sequence: CDR1 SGHNT, CDR2 YYREEE (reference sequence). Trimming left V 0 bases short and J 3 bases short, with 15 bases between. The CDR3 consists of 16 residues. CDR3 in DNA: TGTGCCAGCAGCTTGGCGGGCGTGGGGGCGGACACTGAAGCTTTCTTT. Its protein product is CASSLAGVGADTEAFF.

The rearrangement joins TRBV11-2 to TRBJ2-7; D is uncertain. The germline V gene encodes CDR1 SGHAT and CDR2 FQNNGV. The CDR3 spans 14 residues. Trimming removed 5 bases from V and 0 bases from J, with 11 bases in between. The CDR3: CASSRNTGSYEQYF. The CDR3 nucleotides are TGTGCCAGCAGCCGTAACACGGGCTCCTACGAGCAGTACTTC. Full variable domain (rest looked up from reference TRBV11-2 and TRBJ2-7): EAGVAQSPRYKIIEKRQSVAFWCNPISGHATLYWYQQILGQGPKLLIQFQNNGVVDDSQLPKDRFSAERLKGVDSTLKIQPAKLEDSAVYLCASSRNTGSYEQYFGPGTRLTVT.

The V call is TRBV6-5, the J call TRBJ1-6; D is unclear. Trimming shortened V by 2 bases and J by 1 base, and 9 bases separated the two germline ends. Germline V gene data show CDR1 as MNHEY and CDR2 as SVGAGI. The CDR3 covers 16 residues. DNA of the CDR3: TGTGCCAGCAGTTACGGCGGTGTATCCTATAATTCACCCCTCCACTTT. Protein product: CASSYGGVSYNSPLHF.

The chain has TRBV3-1 (or the pseudogene TRBV3-2) and TRBJ2-6; 8 bases match TRBD1. The CDR3 contains 19 residues. V gave up 3 bases and J gave up 2 bases; unmatched junction bases: 12. Germline V CDR1 and CDR2: LGHDT, YNNKEL (reference sequence). CDR3 in DNA: TGTGCCAGCAGCCAGGCGACAGGGGATTTTATCCCTGGGGCCAACGTCCTGACTTTC. Residues: CASSQATGDFIPGANVLTF.

This clone has more than one count but fewer than ten. The rearrangement joins TRBV7-6 to TRBJ1-3; no reliable D call. Germline V CDR1 and CDR2: SGHVS, FNYEAQ. The V end was cut by 4 bases, the J end by 4 bases, with 14 bases between. CDR3 length: 15 amino acids. The CDR3, as DNA: TGTGCCAGCAGCTCGCGGGATAGGTCCGGAAACACCATATATTTT. It encodes CASSSRDRSGNTIYF.

The V gene is TRBV19, the J gene TRBJ2-2, with TRBD1 matching over 7 bases. V shed 3 bases, J shed 3 bases, and the junction held 4 bases outside the gene matches. The CDR3 spans 15 residues. The germline V gene encodes CDR1 LNHDA and CDR2 SQIVND (reference sequence). The chain's CDR3 is CASSIRDRDTGELFF. The CDR3 DNA reads as TGTGCCAGTAGTATCCGGGACAGAGACACCGGGGAGCTGTTTTTT. The full variable domain, with the rest looked up from reference TRBV19 and TRBJ2-2, is DGGITQSPKYLFRKEGQNVTLSCEQNLNHDAMYWYRQDPGQGLRLIYYSQIVNDFQKGDIAEGYSVSREKKESFPLTVTSAQKNPTAFYLCASSIRDRDTGELFFGEGSRLTVL.

The chain carries TRBV3-1 (or the pseudogene TRBV3-2) and TRBJ2-3; TRBD2 agrees at 8 bases. V was clipped by 6 bases and J by 5 bases; unmatched bases: 4. Germline values: CDR1 LGHDT, CDR2 YNNKEL (reference sequence). The CDR3 loop spans 13 amino acids. This CDR3 reads CASRPGGRDTQYF. CDR3 coding DNA: TGTGCCAGCAGGCCGGGGGGGAGAGATACGCAGTATTTT.